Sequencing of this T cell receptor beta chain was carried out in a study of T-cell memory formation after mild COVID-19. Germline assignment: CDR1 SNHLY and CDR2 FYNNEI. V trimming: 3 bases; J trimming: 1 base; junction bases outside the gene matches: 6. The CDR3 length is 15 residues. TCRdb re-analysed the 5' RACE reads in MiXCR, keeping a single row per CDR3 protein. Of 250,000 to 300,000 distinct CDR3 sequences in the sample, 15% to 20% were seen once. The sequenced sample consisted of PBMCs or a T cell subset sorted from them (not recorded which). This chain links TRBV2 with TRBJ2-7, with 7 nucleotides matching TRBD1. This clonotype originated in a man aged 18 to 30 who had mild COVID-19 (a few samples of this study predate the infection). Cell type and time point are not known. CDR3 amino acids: CASSDEGAVSYEQYV. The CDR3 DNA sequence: TGTGCCAGCAGTGATGAGGGGGCGGTTTCCTACGAGCAGTACGTC.